The rows below give T cell receptor beta chains drawn from one sample of a study of cytomegalovirus exposure and HLA in healthy donors. Libraries were prepared by immunoSEQ multiplex PCR; TCRdb keeps only in-frame clonotypes and omits some of them. The table has about 160,000 clones, around 84% seen once. The source material was PBMCs. These receptor sequences come from a man in his late teens or twenties in good health and CMV-seronegative. The CDR3 runs from the conserved cysteine through the conserved F or W. Each record gives: V gene, J gene, CDR3 protein.

TRBV7-6	TRBJ2-7	CASSLAPGSYEQYF
TRBV11-2	TRBJ2-7	CASSFSPNPLAGGSYEQYF
TRBV4-1	TRBJ2-1	CASSQDVVSSSNEQFF
TRBV15	TRBJ2-1	CATSREGGWQFF
TRBV5-1	TRBJ2-7	CASSPQGADEQYF
TRBV6-4	TRBJ2-1	CASSDVARGVQFF
TRBV7-2	TRBJ2-7	CASSLRRGTYEQYF
TRBV15	TRBJ2-7	CATTVGRGWEEQYF
TRBV9	TRBJ2-1	CASSEGEGSYNEQFF
TRBV10-3	TRBJ2-4	CAISDNQGVEYF
TRBV7-8	TRBJ1-5	CASSQTLESNQPQHF
TRBV5-4	TRBJ2-4	CASSPTGGEVAKNIQYF
TRBV29-1	TRBJ1-1	CSGGSVNTEAFF
TRBV7-9	TRBJ1-4	CASSSTVQGATNEKLFF